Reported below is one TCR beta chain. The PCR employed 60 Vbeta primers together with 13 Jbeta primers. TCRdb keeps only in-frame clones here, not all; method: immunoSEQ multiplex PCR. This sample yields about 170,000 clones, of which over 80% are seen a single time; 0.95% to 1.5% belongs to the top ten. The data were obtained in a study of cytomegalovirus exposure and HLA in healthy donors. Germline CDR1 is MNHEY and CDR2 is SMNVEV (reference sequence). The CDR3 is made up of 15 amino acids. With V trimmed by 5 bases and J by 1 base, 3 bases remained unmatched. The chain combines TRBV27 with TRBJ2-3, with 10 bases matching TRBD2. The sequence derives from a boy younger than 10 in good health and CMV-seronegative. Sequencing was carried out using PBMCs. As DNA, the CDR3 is TGTGCCAGCAGTCTCAGCGGGAGGGGCACAGATACGCAGTATTTT. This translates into CASSLSGRGTDTQYF.